The 29 T cell receptor beta chains reported below all come from one sample, sequenced in a study of T-cell memory formation after mild COVID-19. MiXCR, run by TCRdb on the 5' RACE reads, gives a single entry per CDR3 protein. The sample has 430,000 or so distinct CDR3 sequences, around a quarter seen once; the top ten hold about 12%. Material for sequencing was PBMCs or a T cell subset sorted from them (not recorded which). The receptors here all came from an adult woman who had mild COVID-19 (a few samples of this study predate the infection). Cell type and time point are not known.

This clonotype was detected a few times. V usage is TRBV19 and J usage is TRBJ2-7; 10 bases agree with TRBD1. The ends lost 3 bases at V and 3 bases at J; junction bases unmatched: 2. Germline CDR1 is LNHDA and CDR2 is SQIVND (reference sequence). The CDR3 sequence is 14 residues long. Written as DNA, the CDR3 is TGTGCCAGTAGTATGGGGACAGGGGACTACGAGCAGTACTTC. Amino acids: CASSMGTGDYEQYF.

This clonotype has only a few counts. The chain has TRBV9 and TRBJ2-1; 8 nucleotides align to TRBD2. Germline assignment: CDR1 SGDLS and CDR2 YYNGEE. Germline trimming cut 2 bases from V and 2 bases from J; bases unmatched to any gene: 3. This CDR3 has 15 amino acids. The CDR3 coding sequence is TGTGCCAGCAGCGTCGGGCGGGGGGCCTACAATGAGCAGTTCTTC. Translation gives CASSVGRGAYNEQFF.

This clonotype was observed a handful of times. The V call is TRBV27, the J call TRBJ2-7, with 8 bases matching TRBD1. Per germline, CDR1 MNHEY and CDR2 SMNVEV (reference sequence). The V and J ends lost 4 bases and 2 bases, in that order; junction bases with no gene match: 7. The CDR3 consists of 15 residues. This CDR3 reads CASSSYGTGPYEQYF. The DNA of the CDR3 is TGTGCCAGCAGTTCCTATGGGACAGGACCCTACGAGCAGTACTTC.

This clonotype was detected a few times. The chain employs TRBV24-1 and TRBJ2-1, with 9 bases aligning to TRBD2. Germline V lookup: CDR1 KGHDR, CDR2 SFDVKD. V trimming: 8 bases; J trimming: 9 bases; junction bases outside the gene matches: 7. The CDR3 runs 13 residues. CDR3 DNA sequence: TGTGCCACCAAGGGGACTAGCTCCACTGAGCAGTTCTTC. Translated: CATKGTSSTEQFF.

The V gene is TRBV20-1, the J gene TRBJ1-2, with 11 bases identical to TRBD1. V lost 5 bases to trimming and J lost 5 bases; unmatched junction nucleotides: 10. The CDR3 is 15 amino acids. Germline values: CDR1 DFQATT, CDR2 SNEGSKA (reference sequence). The CDR3 loop reads CSAPRTGGGSYGYTF. The CDR3, as DNA: TGCAGTGCTCCCCGGACAGGGGGCGGCTCGTATGGCTACACCTTC.

The V and J genes are TRBV19 and TRBJ2-1, with D possibly being TRBD1 (6 bases). Germline V gene sequence: CDR1 LNHDA, CDR2 SQIVND (reference sequence). Between the trimmed V and J ends, which lost 3 bases and 3 bases, there was a span of 12 bases. This CDR3 has 15 residues. This chain's CDR3 is CASSMGQASYNEQFF. The CDR3 DNA is TGTGCCAGTAGTATGGGACAAGCAAGCTACAATGAGCAGTTCTTC.

The chain links TRBV7-2 to TRBJ2-4; no clear D. V lost 2 bases and J 2 bases, leaving 13 bases between the germline ends. Germline V gene lookup returns CDR1 SGHTA and CDR2 FQGNSA. The CDR3 loop spans 16 amino acids. DNA of the CDR3: TGTGCCAGCAGCTTATCCCGGGTGGGTTCCAAAAACATTCAGTACTTC. Its protein product is CASSLSRVGSKNIQYF.

The rearrangement uses TRBV20-1 and TRBJ2-7; weak D call: TRBD1 (6 bases). The germline V gene has CDR1 DFQATT and CDR2 SNEGSKA (reference sequence). The CDR3 is 12 residues long. V was trimmed by 5 bases and J by 9 bases, leaving 17 bases between them. The CDR3 here is CSASRGEVWQYF. CDR3 DNA: TGCAGTGCTTCCAGGGGCGAAGTGTGGCAGTACTTC.

This clonotype showed up just a few times. The chain couples TRBV6-5 to TRBJ2-7, with D possibly matching TRBD2 (6 bases). Deletions cut 8 bases from V and 0 bases from J, with 14 bases between. The CDR3 is 14 residues long. The germline V gene has CDR1 MNHEY and CDR2 SVGAGI. In DNA, the CDR3 is TGTGCCAGCCGGGACGGGAGATCCTCCTACGAGCAGTACTTC. Translation: CASRDGRSSYEQYF.

This clonotype occurred a few times. The rearrangement uses TRBV4-1 and TRBJ2-7; TRBD1 aligns across 9 bases. The length of the CDR3 is 17 residues. V gave up 0 bases and J gave up 0 bases; unmatched junction bases: 6. Germline V gene data show CDR1 as MGHRA and CDR2 as YSYEKL. CDR3: CASSQDVPGQGSYEQYF. The CDR3 DNA reads as TGCGCCAGCAGCCAAGATGTCCCGGGACAGGGCTCCTACGAGCAGTACTTC.

The V call is TRBV12-3 or TRBV12-4, the J call TRBJ2-5; D call uncertain. The CDR3 is made up of 15 amino acids. Trimming took off 2 bases at V and 4 bases at J, with 14 bases between the two ends. In DNA form, the CDR3 reads TGTGCCAGCAGTTTAAGTGTAGGTTCGGGAGAGACCCAGTACTTC. It encodes CASSLSVGSGETQYF.

J is TRBJ1-1 and V is TRBV30, with no clear D. The V end was cut by 0 bases, the J end by 0 bases, with 17 bases between. The CDR3 is 17 amino acids. The germline CDR1 and CDR2 sequences are GTSNPN and SVGIG (reference sequence). CDR3 sequence: CAWSVLGLGFMNTEAFF. The CDR3 bases are TGTGCCTGGAGTGTATTGGGTTTGGGGTTCATGAACACTGAAGCTTTCTTT.

The chain carries TRBV7-8 and TRBJ1-1; possible D gene TRBD1, 5 bases. V was cut by 6 bases and J by 0 bases, with 8 bases left in between. The CDR3 length is 13 residues. Germline values: CDR1 SGHVS, CDR2 FQNEAQ. CDR3 nucleotides: TGTGCCAGCAGTGGGGCCCTGAACACTGAAGCTTTCTTT. Its protein product is CASSGALNTEAFF.

This CDR3 is CASSRDRFYYGYTF. The CDR3, as DNA: TGTGCCAGCAGTCGGGACAGGTTCTACTATGGCTACACCTTC. The chain combines TRBV12-3 or TRBV12-4 with TRBJ1-2; 8 nucleotides agree with TRBD1. V dropped 5 bases and J dropped 3; count of bases not matched to a gene: 5. There are 14 residues in the CDR3.

The V gene is TRBV7-3, the J gene TRBJ2-3; TRBD2 agrees at 9 bases. V lost 4 bases to trimming and J lost 2 bases; unmatched junction nucleotides: 1. CDR1 is SGHTA and CDR2 is FQGTGA in the germline V gene. This CDR3 has 14 residues. The CDR3 spells CASSSSGNTDTQYF. CDR3 in DNA: TGTGCCAGCAGCTCTAGCGGGAACACAGATACGCAGTATTTT.

The chain carries TRBV6-5 and TRBJ1-2, with a weak D call TRBD1 (6 bases). Germline assignment: CDR1 MNHEY and CDR2 SVGAGI. V was cut by 0 bases and J by 4 bases, with 12 bases left in between. The CDR3 length is 15 residues. This CDR3 is CASSYSGGRTYGYTF. The DNA of the CDR3 is TGTGCCAGCAGTTACTCCGGGGGGCGGACCTATGGCTACACCTTC.

This rearrangement joins TRBV6-2 or TRBV6-3 to TRBJ2-5, with D possibly being TRBD2 (6 bases). From germline, CDR1 is MNHEY and CDR2 SVGEGT. The CDR3 has 15 residues. V shed 6 bases and J shed 2 bases, with 16 bases lying between them. Here the CDR3 reads CASSTPGLYQETQYF. The CDR3 bases are TGTGCCAGCAGCACCCCGGGACTGTATCAAGAGACCCAGTACTTC.

This clonotype has a handful of counts. The chain recombines TRBV5-1 with TRBJ2-3; 10 bases line up with TRBD1. This CDR3 is 13 amino acids long. CDR1 is SGHRS, CDR2 YFSETQ, per germline. V dropped 7 bases and J dropped 3; count of bases not matched to a gene: 2. The CDR3 loop reads CASGTGETDTQYF. The CDR3 coding sequence is TGCGCCAGCGGGACAGGGGAGACAGATACGCAGTATTTT. Full variable domain (missing parts from reference TRBV5-1 and TRBJ2-3): KAGVTQTPRYLIKTRGQQVTLSCSPISGHRSVSWYQQTPGQGLQFLFEYFSETQRNKGNFPGRFSGRQFSNSRSEMNVSTLELGDSALYLCASGTGETDTQYFGPGTRLTVL.

The gene calls are TRBV7-2 and TRBJ2-1; 7 nucleotides agree with TRBD2. The CDR3 has 13 residues. Germline loops: CDR1 SGHTA, CDR2 FQGNSA. V shed 11 bases, J shed 4 bases, and the junction held 8 bases outside the gene matches. The CDR3 region has the DNA TGTGCCTCCCGGGGAGCGGGGTACAATGAGCAGTTCTTC. Protein product: CASRGAGYNEQFF.

This clonotype has a handful of counts. This sequence joins TRBV25-1 and TRBJ1-1, with a tentative D call TRBD1 (5 bases). Per the germline V gene, CDR1 is MGHDK and CDR2 is SYGVNS. The CDR3 extends over 20 amino acids. V was cut by 3 bases and J by 1 base, with 27 bases left in between. CDR3 nucleotide sequence: TGTGCCAGCAGTGACCCGGCCCGGAATAGGGGTAGGGGATGGAACACTGAAGCTTTCTTT. Translation gives CASSDPARNRGRGWNTEAFF.

CDR3 coding DNA: TGCGCCAGCAGCTTGGAGGGCACGAGGCCTGGCGCAGATACGCAGTATTTT. It translates to CASSLEGTRPGADTQYF. The chain uses TRBV5-1 and TRBJ2-3; no firm D call. V gave up 0 bases and J gave up 4 bases, with 18 bases separating them. This CDR3 comprises 17 residues. Germline V gene data show CDR1 as SGHRS and CDR2 as YFSETQ. Using reference TRBV5-1 and TRBJ2-3 for the parts outside the CDR3, the full variable domain is KAGVTQTPRYLIKTRGQQVTLSCSPISGHRSVSWYQQTPGQGLQFLFEYFSETQRNKGNFPGRFSGRQFSNSRSEMNVSTLELGDSALYLCASSLEGTRPGADTQYFGPGTRLTVL.

The chain links TRBV27 to TRBJ1-2, with D perhaps TRBD1 (5 bases). V gave up 7 bases and J gave up 8 bases, with 17 bases separating them. From germline, CDR1 is MNHEY and CDR2 SMNVEV (reference sequence). The CDR3 spans 13 residues. In nucleotides, the CDR3 is TGTGCCAGCACCTCCACCCCCGGGACCGGCTACACCTTC. Protein product: CASTSTPGTGYTF.

The rearrangement links TRBV7-9 to TRBJ1-4; maybe TRBD1 (5 bases). The CDR3 has 17 residues. V was pared by 1 base and J by 11 bases, with 23 bases between. Germline CDR1 reads SEHNR; CDR2 reads FQNEAQ (reference sequence). The chain's CDR3 is CASSLGSGTSGVKKLFF. CDR3 in DNA: TGTGCCAGCAGCTTAGGGTCCGGGACGTCCGGGGTGAAGAAACTGTTTTTT.

CDR3: CSASWPGDSPLHF. The DNA for the CDR3 is TGCAGTGCTAGCTGGCCCGGGGATTCACCCCTCCACTTT. This chain connects TRBV20-1 to TRBJ1-6; D call uncertain. The CDR3 is 13 amino acids. The V end was cut by 3 bases, the J end by 8 bases, with 11 bases between. Germline V gene data show CDR1 as DFQATT and CDR2 as SNEGSKA (reference sequence).

There are a few counts of this clonotype. The chain joins TRBV5-6 to TRBJ2-5; TRBD1 is a possible D gene (5 bases). Germline values: CDR1 SGHDT, CDR2 YYEEEE. Trimming removed 1 base at V and 7 bases at J, with 11 bases between. This CDR3 region has 13 residues. The CDR3 loop is CASSLQGGGTQYF. The CDR3 region has the DNA TGTGCCAGCAGCTTGCAGGGCGGTGGGACCCAGTACTTC.

The chain is built from TRBV29-1 and TRBJ2-1; D is perhaps TRBD1 or TRBD2 (5 bases each). Germline V gives CDR1 SQVTM, CDR2 ANQGSEA. The CDR3 is 15 amino acids. Trimming shortened V by 5 bases and J by 2 bases, and 16 bases separated the two germline ends. This chain's CDR3 is CSVSLSGDPYNEQFF. The CDR3 DNA reads TGCAGCGTTTCCCTTTCTGGGGACCCCTACAATGAGCAGTTCTTC.

This clonotype appeared a few times. V and J are TRBV7-7 and TRBJ2-5; weak D call: TRBD2 (6 bases). The V gene's germline CDR1 is SSHAT and CDR2 FNYEAQ (reference sequence). The CDR3 length is 16 residues. Trimming shortened V by 5 bases and J by 5 bases, and 21 bases separated the two germline ends. CDR3 residues: CASSPSYGTPRETQYF. The DNA of the CDR3 is TGTGCCAGCAGCCCCTCCTACGGGACTCCACGGGAGACCCAGTACTTC.

This chain's CDR3 is CASSWGTPSYNEQFF. Here the CDR3 DNA reads TGCGCCAGCAGCTGGGGGACACCTTCCTACAATGAGCAGTTCTTC. The chain carries TRBV5-1 and TRBJ2-1; TRBD1 is a possible D gene (6 bases). Germline CDR1 is SGHRS and CDR2 is YFSETQ. This CDR3 has 15 residues. V lost 3 bases and J lost 1, with 11 bases in between.

This chain connects TRBV7-9 to TRBJ1-1; D uncertain. CDR3 length equals 12 residues. Germline lookup yields CDR1 SEHNR and CDR2 FQNEAQ (reference sequence). V lost 1 base to trimming and J lost 7 bases, with 7 bases between them. Here the CDR3 reads CASSLESFEAFF. CDR3 DNA: TGTGCCAGCAGCTTAGAGTCATTTGAAGCTTTCTTT. Full variable domain (remainder filled in from reference TRBV7-9 and TRBJ1-1): DTGVSQNPRHKITKRGQNVTFRCDPISEHNRLYWYRQTLGQGPEFLTYFQNEAQLEKSRLLSDRFSAERPKGSFSTLEIQRTEQGDSAMYLCASSLESFEAFFGQGTRLTVV.